The 14 T cell receptor beta chains below come from one sample, sequenced in a study of blood T cell repertoires in COVID-19 (dated by TCRdb to the early 2020s). Library construction relied on the immunoSEQ multiplex PCR assay. TCRdb re-hosts the immuneACCESS table, in-frame sequences only. Its copies lack some clones; in the studies checked, an unresolved V gene accounts for under half of them, and the cause for the rest is not known. In all, the sample holds about 68,000 clones, and around 85% of those were seen once. The ten largest clones represent 23% of the sample. Material for sequencing was peripheral blood. The source is a man in his fifties with acute or convalescent COVID-19.

CDR3 amino acids: CASSLMGGAETQYF. CDR3 in DNA: TGTGCCAGCAGCTTGATGGGGGGGGCAGAGACCCAGTACTTC. The chain is built from TRBV13 and TRBJ2-5, with D perhaps matching TRBD2 (7 bases). Trimming took off 3 bases at V and 4 bases at J, with 12 bases between the two ends. The germline V gene has CDR1 PRHDT and CDR2 FYEKMQ (reference sequence). The CDR3 extends over 14 amino acids.

The chain has TRBV7-6 and TRBJ2-1; TRBD2 aligns across 10 bases. After removal of 7 bases from V and 4 bases from J, the junction contained 13 bases not matched to a gene. CDR1 and CDR2 from the germline V gene are SGHVS and FNYEAQ. The CDR3 has 17 residues. This chain's CDR3 is CASTARLAGALYNEQFF. For the CDR3, the DNA is TGTGCCAGCACTGCCAGGCTAGCGGGGGCCCTATACAATGAGCAGTTCTTC.

The chain links TRBV19 to TRBJ1-4; no clear D. This CDR3 contains 12 residues. In germline, CDR1 is LNHDA, CDR2 SQIVND (reference sequence). V gave up 5 bases and J gave up 3 bases, with 4 bases separating them. CDR3 in amino acids: CASSLPNEKLFF. The CDR3 DNA sequence: TGTGCCAGTAGTCTACCTAATGAAAAACTGTTTTTT.

This sequence joins TRBV13 and TRBJ2-3; 13 bases map to TRBD2. Germline trimming cut 5 bases from V and 2 bases from J; bases unmatched to any gene: 7. Germline CDR1 is PRHDT and CDR2 is FYEKMQ (reference sequence). This CDR3 is built from 17 residues. The CDR3 coding sequence is TGTGCCAGCAGCAGAGGACTAGCGGGGGAAATCACAGATACGCAGTATTTT. Protein: CASSRGLAGEITDTQYF.

The chain joins TRBV6-5 to TRBJ1-1, with no clear D. The CDR3 length is 14 residues. Between the trimmed V and J ends, which lost 6 bases and 3 bases, there was a span of 14 bases. CDR1 and CDR2 from the germline V gene are MNHEY and SVGAGI. CDR3 DNA sequence: TGTGCCAGCAGCTACGACACAGCCTACACTGAAGCTTTCTTT. It is translated as CASSYDTAYTEAFF.

The chain employs TRBV18 and TRBJ2-5; D gene uncertain. Germline V lookup: CDR1 KGHSH, CDR2 LQKENI. V lost 6 bases, J lost 7 bases, and 15 bases lay in between. This CDR3 is built from 13 residues. The CDR3 loop is CASSRDEFGTQYF. The DNA for the CDR3 is TGTGCCAGCTCCCGTGATGAATTCGGGACCCAGTACTTC.

The chain couples TRBV6-1 to TRBJ1-6, with TRBD1 identical over 7 bases. CDR3 length: 14 amino acids. Per the germline V gene, CDR1 is MNHNS and CDR2 is SASEGT. V gave up 3 bases and J gave up 10 bases; unmatched junction bases: 6. In nucleotides, the CDR3 is TGTGCCAGCAGTGAGACAGGGACTGGCTCACCCCTCCACTTT. This translates into CASSETGTGSPLHF.

The chain recombines TRBV12-2 with TRBJ2-7; the listed D gene, TRBD1, was not tested against the DNA. TRBV12-2 is a documented pseudogene. This CDR3 region has 15 residues. The CDR3 loop reads CASRSVRTGPYEQYV. CDR3 nucleotides: TGTGCAAGTCGCTCCGTTCGGACAGGTCCCTACGAGCAGTACGTC.

V and J are TRBV3-1 (or the pseudogene TRBV3-2) and TRBJ1-1, with a tentative D call TRBD1 (6 bases). V gave up 4 bases and J gave up 11 bases, with 14 bases separating them. The CDR3 covers 12 residues. Germline assignment: CDR1 LGHDT and CDR2 YNNKEL (reference sequence). CDR3 nucleotides: TGTGCCAGCAGCCCGACAGGCCGAGAGGCTTTCTTT. This translates into CASSPTGREAFF.

In its sample, this clone was seen a few times. The V call is TRBV3-1 (or the pseudogene TRBV3-2), the J call TRBJ1-4, with D hard to call. The length of the CDR3 is 17 residues. V lost 1 base to trimming and J lost 0 bases, with 12 bases between them. Germline-derived CDR1 and CDR2 are LGHDT and YNNKEL (reference sequence). The CDR3 loop is CASSQADTFATNEKLFF. The CDR3 bases are TGTGCCAGCAGCCAAGCCGACACCTTTGCAACTAATGAAAAACTGTTTTTT.

This chain uses TRBV10-2 with TRBJ1-2, with 9 bases matching TRBD1. CDR1 is WSHSY, CDR2 SAAADI, per germline. V trimming: 6 bases; J trimming: 3 bases; junction bases outside the gene matches: 2. The CDR3 contains 13 residues. CDR3 region: CASRDRGYYGYTF. DNA of the CDR3: TGCGCCAGCAGGGACAGGGGATACTATGGCTACACCTTC.

The chain joins TRBV6-5 to TRBJ2-7; TRBD2 is a possible D gene (6 bases). The V gene's germline CDR1 is MNHEY and CDR2 SVGAGI. The V gene lost 5 bases and the J gene lost 4 bases, with 15 bases spanning the gap. The CDR3 is made up of 14 amino acids. The CDR3 reads CASSIRDWSYEQYV. CDR3 sequence (DNA): TGTGCCAGCAGTATCCGGGACTGGTCTTACGAGCAGTACGTC.

The J gene is TRBJ1-6, the V gene TRBV5-1; D gene unclear. Looked up from germline, CDR1 is SGHRS and CDR2 is YFSETQ. The germline V and J ends were trimmed by 2 bases and 10 bases, with 13 bases remaining between them. There are 14 residues in the CDR3. CDR3 in amino acids: CASSLEEEGSPLHF. The DNA of the CDR3 is TGCGCCAGCAGCTTAGAGGAGGAGGGCTCACCCCTCCACTTT.

This clone has a handful of counts. The chain couples TRBV10-1 to TRBJ1-1; no clear D gene. The CDR3 extends over 14 amino acids. Germline V gene lookup returns CDR1 WNHNN and CDR2 SYGVQD (reference sequence). The V and J ends lost 4 bases and 5 bases respectively, with 14 bases between them. The CDR3 DNA reads TGCGCCAGCAGTGTGAAACAGACGGGGACTGAAGCTTTCTTT. It specifies CASSVKQTGTEAFF.